One sample yielded the 17 T cell receptor beta chains listed below, sequenced in a study of T cells in tuberculosis. Clones were sequenced by immunoSEQ multiplex PCR, and TCRdb holds only the in-frame ones, with some missing. Of roughly 28,000 clones listed, about 92% are singletons. Sequencing was done on a sample of PBMCs. The source is a donor aged 10 to 29 with latent tuberculosis or without tuberculosis infection.

The V call is TRBV5-1, the J call TRBJ1-5; 8 nucleotides line up with TRBD1. The CDR3 runs to 15 residues. With V trimmed by 1 base and J by 4 bases, 4 bases remained unmatched. Germline CDR1 is SGHRS and CDR2 is YFSETQ. The CDR3 DNA is TGCGCCAGCAGCTTGCGGACAGGGCCAAATCAGCCCCAGCATTTT. It codes for CASSLRTGPNQPQHF.

CDR3 protein: CASSTRYNQPQHF. Written as DNA, the CDR3 is TGTGCCAGTAGTACCAGGTACAATCAGCCCCAGCATTTT. The chain uses TRBV19 and TRBJ1-5; the D is unclear. Between the trimmed V and J ends, which lost 4 bases and 3 bases, there was a span of 7 bases. The CDR3 consists of 13 residues. Germline CDR1 and CDR2: LNHDA and SQIVND (reference sequence).

The CDR3 nucleotides are TGTGCCAGCAGTGAAAGCGATAGGCTATGGGATGGCTACACCTTC. Amino acid sequence: CASSESDRLWDGYTF. The rearrangement uses TRBV25-1 and TRBJ1-2, with unresolved D. V shed 2 bases and J shed 6 bases, with 16 bases lying between them. Germline V gene lookup returns CDR1 MGHDK and CDR2 SYGVNS. The CDR3 sequence is 15 residues long.

This sequence joins TRBV7-9 and TRBJ2-1, with a tentative D call TRBD1 (6 bases). CDR3 length: 14 residues. Germline V gives CDR1 SEHNR, CDR2 FQNEAQ (reference sequence). Trimming removed 5 bases at V and 7 bases at J, with 15 bases between. The CDR3 here is CASSPRTVGNEQFF. The CDR3 DNA is TGTGCCAGCAGCCCCCGGACAGTCGGTAATGAGCAGTTCTTC.

The chain couples TRBV14 to TRBJ2-1, with TRBD2 as a possible D gene (5 bases). Germline CDR1 and CDR2: SGHDN and FVKESK. The CDR3 totals 14 residues. V was pared by 1 base and J by 4 bases, with 8 bases between. Written as DNA, the CDR3 is TGTGCCAGCAGCCAAGGAAGAGGGTACAATGAGCAGTTCTTC. It specifies CASSQGRGYNEQFF.

The chain couples TRBV4-3 to TRBJ2-7; the D is unclear. Germline CDR1 LGHNA, CDR2 YSLEER. The CDR3 has 14 residues. V lost 0 bases and J 3 bases, leaving 9 bases between the germline ends. The CDR3 DNA reads as TGCGCCAGCAGCCAAGAACGGGTAGTCTACGAGCAGTACTTC. Translated: CASSQERVVYEQYF.

The chain is built from TRBV29-1 and TRBJ2-6; 7 bases line up with TRBD1. Germline V gene sequence: CDR1 SQVTM, CDR2 ANQGSEA. The CDR3 runs 15 residues. J was trimmed by 3 bases and V by 7 bases; bases with no gene match: 9. The CDR3 sequence: CSAIETGVGANVLTF. Here the CDR3 DNA reads TGCAGCGCCATCGAAACAGGGGTTGGGGCCAACGTCCTGACTTTC.

The CDR3 nucleotides read TGTGCCAGCAGCTCCACTAAACGGGAGGGGTCAGATACGCAGTATTTT. As protein: CASSSTKREGSDTQYF. This sequence joins TRBV7-9 and TRBJ2-3; 8 bases align to TRBD2. The junction had 10 bases not matched to a gene; V was cut back by 4 bases and J by 4 bases. The CDR3 has 16 amino acids. Germline V CDR1 and CDR2: SEHNR, FQNEAQ (reference sequence).

The chain recombines TRBV4-2 with TRBJ2-7; 7 positions match TRBD2. The germline V gene has CDR1 LGHNA and CDR2 YNFKEQ. Trimming at V came to 8 bases and at J to 4 bases, leaving 17 bases not matched to a gene. The CDR3 is 16 residues long. CDR3 in amino acids: CASPTTEGGTGYEQYF. DNA of the CDR3: TGTGCCAGCCCCACAACTGAGGGAGGGACGGGGTACGAGCAGTACTTC.

The chain combines TRBV5-5 with TRBJ2-1; no clear D gene. Germline values: CDR1 SGHKS, CDR2 YYEKEE (reference sequence). This CDR3 spans 12 amino acids. Between the trimmed V and J ends, which lost 2 bases and 9 bases, there was a span of 9 bases. CDR3 in amino acids: CASSLLGSEQFF. CDR3 coding DNA: TGTGCCAGCAGCTTACTGGGCTCTGAGCAGTTCTTC.

The CDR3 protein is CASSRVLAGELFF. CDR3 bases: TGTGCCAGCAGCCGAGTACTCGCCGGGGAGCTGTTTTTT. V usage is TRBV7-9 and J usage is TRBJ2-2, with D uncertain. This CDR3 comprises 13 residues. V lost 5 bases and J 6 bases, leaving 10 bases between the germline ends. Germline V gene lookup returns CDR1 SEHNR and CDR2 FQNEAQ (reference sequence).

V and J are TRBV9 and TRBJ2-2, with TRBD2 matching 10 bases. This CDR3 has 17 amino acids. Unmatched junction bases numbered 5, after V lost 0 bases and J lost 3 bases. Germline CDR1 and CDR2: SGDLS and YYNGEE. DNA for the CDR3: TGTGCCAGCAGCGTAGTAGCGGGGGGACTGTACACCGGGGAGCTGTTTTTT. Translating it yields CASSVVAGGLYTGELFF. The complete variable domain, with remaining parts taken from reference TRBV9 and TRBJ2-2, reads DSGVTQTPKHLITATGQRVTLRCSPRSGDLSVYWYQQSLDQGLQFLIQYYNGEERAKGNILERFSAQQFPDLHSELNLSSLELGDSALYFCASSVVAGGLYTGELFFGEGSRLTVL.

This clone was found a few times. The genes are TRBV7-9 and TRBJ2-3; 9 bases align to TRBD2. CDR3 length equals 16 residues. V shed 2 bases and J 3 bases; nucleotides not matched to a gene: 6. Looked up from germline, CDR1 is SEHNR and CDR2 is FQNEAQ (reference sequence). The CDR3 region is CASSLSAGGQTDTQYF. CDR3 bases: TGTGCCAGCAGCTTATCAGCGGGGGGACAAACAGATACGCAGTATTTT.

This rearrangement joins TRBV25-1 to TRBJ2-3; D might be TRBD2 (7 bases). This CDR3 is 17 amino acids long. V shed 4 bases and J shed 6 bases, with 23 bases lying between them. The germline V gene encodes CDR1 MGHDK and CDR2 SYGVNS. The CDR3 loop reads CASSAAWGEGDTDTQYF. The CDR3 DNA reads as TGTGCCAGCAGTGCCGCTTGGGGGGAGGGGGATACGGATACGCAGTATTTT.

The chain is built from TRBV5-1 and TRBJ1-5; 7 nucleotides agree with TRBD1. Germline-derived CDR1 and CDR2 are SGHRS and YFSETQ. The CDR3 has 14 residues. V dropped 4 bases and J dropped 3; count of bases not matched to a gene: 4. The CDR3: CASSRGQANQPQHF. CDR3 nucleotide sequence: TGCGCCAGCAGCCGAGGACAGGCCAATCAGCCCCAGCATTTT.

The J gene is TRBJ2-1, the V gene TRBV5-1, with unresolved D. Germline lookup yields CDR1 SGHRS and CDR2 YFSETQ. V was pared by 1 base and J by 5 bases, with 13 bases between. The CDR3 runs 15 residues. CDR3 bases: TGCGCCAGCAGCTTGAGAGGTCGCGACCACAATGAGCAGTTCTTC. Its protein product is CASSLRGRDHNEQFF.

This chain connects TRBV5-4 to TRBJ2-7, with unresolved D. This CDR3 has 14 residues. V was cut by 4 bases and J by 1 base, with 12 bases left in between. Germline V gene sequence: CDR1 SGHNT, CDR2 YYREEE (reference sequence). CDR3 residues: CASSSDGGSYEQYF. In DNA, the CDR3 is TGTGCCAGCAGCAGCGACGGTGGATCCTACGAGCAGTACTTC.